This TCR beta chain derives from a study of T cell responses to AZD1222 COVID-19 vaccine. Study at large: Samples with a second dose at about 4 or about 12 weeks were pooled together.

TCRdb keeps only in-frame clones here, not all; method: immunoSEQ multiplex PCR. The table records roughly 140,000 clones, approximately 90% of them present only once. Germline assignment: CDR1 KGHDR and CDR2 SFDVKD. J gave up 4 bases and V 8 bases, and 9 bases lay outside the gene matches. The CDR3 spans 15 residues. Study-wide results and limits: Seropositivity was recorded at baseline in only a handful of AZD1222 recipients. Within unmutated variant regions lay the reported targets of nearly half of spike-specific TCRs.

As for this clone: Its target is not known.

The receptor's source is an adult in good health. The V call is TRBV24-1, the J call TRBJ2-1; 8 nucleotides line up with TRBD2. Here the sequenced sample was peripheral blood, taken on day 0 of AZD1222 vaccination. CDR3 residues: CATTGGSGKYNEQFF. CDR3 bases: TGTGCCACCACGGGAGGGAGCGGGAAATACAATGAGCAGTTCTTC.